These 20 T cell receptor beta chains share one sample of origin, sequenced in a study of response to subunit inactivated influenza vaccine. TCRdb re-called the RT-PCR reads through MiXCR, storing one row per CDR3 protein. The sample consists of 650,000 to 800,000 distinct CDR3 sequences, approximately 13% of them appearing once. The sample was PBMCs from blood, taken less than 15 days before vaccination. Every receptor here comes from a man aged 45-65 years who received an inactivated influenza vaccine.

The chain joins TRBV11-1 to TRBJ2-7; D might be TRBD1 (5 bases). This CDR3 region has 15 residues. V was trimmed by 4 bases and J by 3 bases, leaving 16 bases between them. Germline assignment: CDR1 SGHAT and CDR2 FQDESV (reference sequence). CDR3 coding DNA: TGTGCCAGCAGCTCACCCAGGGTGTCGATCTACGAGCAGTACTTC. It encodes CASSSPRVSIYEQYF.

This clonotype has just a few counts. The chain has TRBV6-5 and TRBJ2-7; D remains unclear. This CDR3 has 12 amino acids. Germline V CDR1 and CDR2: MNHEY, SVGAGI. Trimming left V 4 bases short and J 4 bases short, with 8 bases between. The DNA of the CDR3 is TGTGCCAGCAGTTCCGAGGTGTACGAGCAGTACTTC. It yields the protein CASSSEVYEQYF.

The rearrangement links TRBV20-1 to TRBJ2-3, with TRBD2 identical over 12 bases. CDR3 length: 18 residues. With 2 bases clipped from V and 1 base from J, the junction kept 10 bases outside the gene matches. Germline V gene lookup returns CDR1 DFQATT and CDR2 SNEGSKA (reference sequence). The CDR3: CSARLAGGNLIGTDTQYF. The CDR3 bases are TGCAGTGCTAGACTAGCGGGAGGGAATCTCATCGGCACAGATACGCAGTATTTT.

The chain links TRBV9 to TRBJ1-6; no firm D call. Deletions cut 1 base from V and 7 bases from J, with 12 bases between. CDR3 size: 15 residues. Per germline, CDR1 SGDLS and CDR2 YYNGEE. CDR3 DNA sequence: TGTGCCAGCAGCGTATCAACCACTGGGAATTCACCCCTCCACTTT. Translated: CASSVSTTGNSPLHF.

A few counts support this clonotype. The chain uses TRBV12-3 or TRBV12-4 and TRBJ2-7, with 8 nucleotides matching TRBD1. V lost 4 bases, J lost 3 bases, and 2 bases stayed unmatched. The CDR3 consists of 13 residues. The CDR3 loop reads CASSYDRGYEQYF. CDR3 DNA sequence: TGTGCCAGCAGTTACGACAGGGGCTACGAGCAGTACTTC.

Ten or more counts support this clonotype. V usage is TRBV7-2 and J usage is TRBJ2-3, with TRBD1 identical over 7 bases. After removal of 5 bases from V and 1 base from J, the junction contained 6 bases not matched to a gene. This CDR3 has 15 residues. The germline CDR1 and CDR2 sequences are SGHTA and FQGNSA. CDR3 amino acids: CASSTRQGGTDTQYF. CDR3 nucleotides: TGTGCCAGCAGCACCAGACAGGGAGGCACAGATACGCAGTATTTT.

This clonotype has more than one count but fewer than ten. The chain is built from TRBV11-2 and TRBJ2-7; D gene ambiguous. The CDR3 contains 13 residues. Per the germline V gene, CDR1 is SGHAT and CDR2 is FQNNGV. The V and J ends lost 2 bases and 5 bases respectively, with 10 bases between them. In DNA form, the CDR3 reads TGTGCCAGCAGCTTAAGGGTTGGCGACGAGCAGTACTTC. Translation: CASSLRVGDEQYF.

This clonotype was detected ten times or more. The CDR3 reads CASSFPTPQGGYTF. The CDR3 DNA reads TGCGCCAGCAGCTTTCCGACACCCCAAGGGGGCTACACCTTC. The chain links TRBV5-1 to TRBJ1-2; D is uncertain. The germline V and J ends were trimmed by 2 bases and 8 bases, with 16 bases remaining between them. Germline V gives CDR1 SGHRS, CDR2 YFSETQ. The CDR3 is made up of 14 amino acids. The full variable domain, with the rest looked up from reference TRBV5-1 and TRBJ1-2, is KAGVTQTPRYLIKTRGQQVTLSCSPISGHRSVSWYQQTPGQGLQFLFEYFSETQRNKGNFPGRFSGRQFSNSRSEMNVSTLELGDSALYLCASSFPTPQGGYTFGSGTRLTVV.

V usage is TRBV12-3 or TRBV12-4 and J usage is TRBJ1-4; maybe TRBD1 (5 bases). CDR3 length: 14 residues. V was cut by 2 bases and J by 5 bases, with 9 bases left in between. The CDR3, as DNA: TGTGCCAGCAGTTTAACGACAGCCAATGAAAAACTGTTTTTT. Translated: CASSLTTANEKLFF.

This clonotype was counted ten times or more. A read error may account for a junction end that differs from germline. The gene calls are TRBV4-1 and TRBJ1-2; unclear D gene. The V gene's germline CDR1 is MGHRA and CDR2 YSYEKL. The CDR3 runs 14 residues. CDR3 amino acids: CASSQERVGYGYTF. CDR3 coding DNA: TGTGCCAGCAGCCAAGAAAGGGTAGGCTATGGCTACACCTTC.

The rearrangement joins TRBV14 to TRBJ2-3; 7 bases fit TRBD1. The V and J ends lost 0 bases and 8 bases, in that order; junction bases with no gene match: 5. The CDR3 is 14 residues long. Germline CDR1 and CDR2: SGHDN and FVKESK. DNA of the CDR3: TGTGCCAGCAGCCAAGATAATCCAGGGGGTACGCAGTATTTT. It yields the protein CASSQDNPGGTQYF.

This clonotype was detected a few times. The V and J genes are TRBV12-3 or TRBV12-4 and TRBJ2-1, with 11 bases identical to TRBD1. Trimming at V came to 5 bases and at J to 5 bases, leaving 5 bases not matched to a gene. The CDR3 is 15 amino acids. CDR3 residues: CASSAGTGGHNEQFF. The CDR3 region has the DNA TGTGCCAGCAGTGCCGGGACAGGGGGACACAATGAGCAGTTCTTC.

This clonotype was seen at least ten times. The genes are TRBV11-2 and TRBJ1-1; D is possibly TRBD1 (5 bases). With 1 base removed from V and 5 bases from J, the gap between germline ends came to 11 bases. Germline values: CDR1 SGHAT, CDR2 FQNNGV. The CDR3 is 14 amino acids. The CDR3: CASSLGWGRTEAFF. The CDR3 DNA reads TGTGCCAGCAGCTTAGGGTGGGGGAGAACTGAAGCTTTCTTT.

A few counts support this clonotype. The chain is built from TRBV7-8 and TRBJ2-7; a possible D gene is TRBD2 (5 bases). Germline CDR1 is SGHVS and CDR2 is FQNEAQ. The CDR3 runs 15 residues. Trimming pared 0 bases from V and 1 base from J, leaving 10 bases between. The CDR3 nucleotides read TGTGCCAGCAGCTTAGCGGGTGCGGGTTCCTACGAGCAGTACTTC. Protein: CASSLAGAGSYEQYF.

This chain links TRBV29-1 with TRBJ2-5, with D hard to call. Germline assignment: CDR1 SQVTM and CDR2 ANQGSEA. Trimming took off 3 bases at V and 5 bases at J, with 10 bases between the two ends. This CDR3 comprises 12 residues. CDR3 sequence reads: CSVEGYLETQYF. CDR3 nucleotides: TGCAGCGTTGAGGGGTATTTGGAGACCCAGTACTTC. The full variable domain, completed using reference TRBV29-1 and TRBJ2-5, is SAVISQKPSRDICQRGTSLTIQCQVDSQVTMMFWYRQQPGQSLTLIATANQGSEATYESGFVIDKFPISRPNLTFSTLTVSNMSPEDSSIYLCSVEGYLETQYFGPGTRLLVL.

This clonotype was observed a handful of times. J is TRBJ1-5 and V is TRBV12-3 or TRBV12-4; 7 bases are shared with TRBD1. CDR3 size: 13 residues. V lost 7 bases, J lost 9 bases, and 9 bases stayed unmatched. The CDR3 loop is CASTNRGGWPQHF. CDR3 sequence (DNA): TGTGCCAGCACCAACAGGGGCGGTTGGCCCCAGCATTTT.

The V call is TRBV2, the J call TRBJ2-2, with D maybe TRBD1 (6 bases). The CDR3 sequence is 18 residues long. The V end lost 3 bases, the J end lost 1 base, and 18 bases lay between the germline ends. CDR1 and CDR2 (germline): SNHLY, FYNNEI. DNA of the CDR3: TGTGCCAGCAGTGAGGGGGAATGGGGGCGAAAGAACACCGGGGAGCTGTTTTTT. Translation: CASSEGEWGRKNTGELFF.

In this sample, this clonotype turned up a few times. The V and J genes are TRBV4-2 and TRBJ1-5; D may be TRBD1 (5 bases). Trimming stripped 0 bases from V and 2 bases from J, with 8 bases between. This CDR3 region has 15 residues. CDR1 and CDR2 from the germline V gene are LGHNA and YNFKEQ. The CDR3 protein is CASSQDWGRNQPQHF. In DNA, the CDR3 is TGTGCCAGCAGCCAAGACTGGGGCCGCAATCAGCCCCAGCATTTT.

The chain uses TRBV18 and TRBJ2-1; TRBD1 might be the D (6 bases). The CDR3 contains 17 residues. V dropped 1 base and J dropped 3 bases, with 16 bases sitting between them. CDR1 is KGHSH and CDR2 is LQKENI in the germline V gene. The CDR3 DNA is TGTGCCAGCTCACCACGGCCAGGGGTGGGGTACTACAATGAGCAGTTCTTC. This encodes CASSPRPGVGYYNEQFF.

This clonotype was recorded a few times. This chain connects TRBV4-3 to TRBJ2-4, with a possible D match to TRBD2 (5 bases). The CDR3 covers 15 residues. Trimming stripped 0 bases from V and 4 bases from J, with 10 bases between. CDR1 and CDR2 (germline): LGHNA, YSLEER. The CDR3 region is CASSQDTGMKNIQYF. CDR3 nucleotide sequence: TGCGCCAGCAGCCAAGATACGGGAATGAAAAACATTCAGTACTTC.